This paragraph covers one T cell receptor (beta chain) sequence. Its antigen is undetermined. Trimming removed 4 bases from V and 5 bases from J; junction bases left unmatched: 15. CDR1 is SGHNT and CDR2 is YYREEE in the germline V gene (reference sequence). The CDR3 is 17 residues long. This entry comes from a study of OX40 agonist ivuxolimab in advanced cancers. About the research overall: Participants, 65% to 85% male, averaged roughly 59 years of age, ranging from about 20 to 79. Earlier treatment with anti-PD-1, anti-PD-L1 or anti-CTLA-4 was permitted, and 30% to 40% had received some. Findings and caveats of the study: Expanded clones belonging to CD8+ T cells outnumbered, on average, those of CD4+.

Autoimmune disease history or systemic immunosuppression meant exclusion. Clones were sequenced by immunoSEQ multiplex PCR, and TCRdb holds only the in-frame ones, with some missing. The sample comprises just over 70,000 clones, 65% to 85% of which are singletons, and around 0.75% rests with the top ten. The V and J genes are TRBV5-4 and TRBJ1-2, with 9 bases lining up with TRBD1. Sequencing used CD4+ or CD8+ T cells sorted from blood, obtained in a trial of the OX40 agonist ivuxolimab. The TCR comes from an adult with an advanced solid tumor such as melanoma, head and neck, liver or kidney cancer. The CDR3 bases are TGTGCCAGCAGCCCGAGAACCGGGACAGGGCCAGAATATGGCTACACCTTC. Translated, it gives CASSPRTGTGPEYGYTF.